This T cell receptor beta chain is drawn from a study of hypomethylating agent response in myelodysplastic syndrome. Looking at the study overall: Of patients, about 75% of the 11 got azacitidine and 3 of 11 decitabine.

Germline V gene lookup returns CDR1 MNHEY and CDR2 SMNVEV (reference sequence). The CDR3 runs to 16 residues. Trimming took 2 bases from V and 9 from J; bases not matched to a gene: 10. Each sample had 400 ng DNA, as two 200 ng replicates, at survey resolution. Only in-frame clones appear in the TCRdb table, and some are missing; sequencing was by immunoSEQ multiplex PCR. The data contain thousands of clones, around 82% of them singletons. The J gene is TRBJ2-1, the V gene TRBV27, with 10 bases matching TRBD2. The sequence derives from a human donor with myelodysplastic syndrome. Sequencing used bone marrow, obtained before or after starting hypomethylating agent treatment for myelodysplastic syndrome (not recorded which). This chain's CDR3 is CASSLEGLAGAGEQFF. The CDR3 bases are TGTGCCAGCAGTTTAGAAGGCCTAGCGGGGGCGGGTGAGCAGTTCTTC.